The T cell receptor (beta chain) described here comes from a study of preoperative IRX-2 immunotherapy in early breast cancer (dated by TCRdb to the late 2010s). Library preparation employed the immunoSEQ multiplex PCR assay. In its TCRdb copy, this immuneACCESS table keeps in-frame sequences only and misses some clones. Where compared with another copy, unresolved V genes explain less than half of these, and the others have no known cause. The sample table contains roughly 93,000 clones; only one count was recorded for 80% to 90% of them. Roughly 1.9% of the sample belongs to the ten largest clones. In light of the paper, this sample's treatment or condition label describes: preoperative locoregional IRX-2 cytokine immunotherapy. The samples were obtained from a phase Ib study in which preoperative, locoregional IRX-2 cytokine immunotherapy intended to prime immune responses was tested. Donors were patients with early-stage breast cancer who received IRX-2 before surgery.

The CDR3, cysteine through phenylalanine, is 16 amino acids long. Of the read, only the CDR3 DNA is kept; its 48 bases are in frame from base 1. CDR1 and CDR2, looked up from the germline V gene, are SQVTM and ANQGSEA. Trimmed from V: 1 base; trimmed from J: 1 base; junction bases lacking a gene match: 5. This clone has only a few counts. Its recognized antigen is unknown. No much larger clone exists at a distance of one base, and base qualities are not known. The sequence joins TRBV29-1 to TRBJ2-3; 10 bases in the junction line up with TRBD1. Sequencing was performed on tumor tissue, taken after IRX-2 immunotherapy. This clonotype was obtained from a human donor with breast cancer. The DNA is as follows: TGCAGCGTTGAAGGTACCGGGACAGGGGGCACAGATACGCAGTATTTT. Its protein is CSVEGTGTGGTDTQYF.